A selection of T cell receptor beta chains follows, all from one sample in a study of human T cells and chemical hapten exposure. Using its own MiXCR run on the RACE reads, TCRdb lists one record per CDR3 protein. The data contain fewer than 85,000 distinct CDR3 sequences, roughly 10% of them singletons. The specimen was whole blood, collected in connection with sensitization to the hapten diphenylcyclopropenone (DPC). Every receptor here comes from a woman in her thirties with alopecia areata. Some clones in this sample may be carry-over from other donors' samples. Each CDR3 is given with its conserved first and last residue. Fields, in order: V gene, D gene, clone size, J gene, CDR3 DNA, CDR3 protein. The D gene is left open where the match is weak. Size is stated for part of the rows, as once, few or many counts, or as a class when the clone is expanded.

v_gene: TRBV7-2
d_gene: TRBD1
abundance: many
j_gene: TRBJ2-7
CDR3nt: TGTGCCAGCAGCTTATGGGTATCGGGACAGGGTCGTTGGTACGAGCAGTACTTC
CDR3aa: CASSLWVSGQGRWYEQYF

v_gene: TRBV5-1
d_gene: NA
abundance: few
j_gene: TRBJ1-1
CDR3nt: TGCGCCAGCAGCTTTCGGGACCAATCGAACACTGAAGCTTTCTTT
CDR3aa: CASSFRDQSNTEAFF

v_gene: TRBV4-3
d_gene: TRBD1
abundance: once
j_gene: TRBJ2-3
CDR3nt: TGCGCCAGCAGCCAAGATCGGACAGGCGGTGGAGATACGCAGTATTTT
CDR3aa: CASSQDRTGGGDTQYF

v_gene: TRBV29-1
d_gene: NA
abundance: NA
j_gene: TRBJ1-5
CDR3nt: TGCAGCGTTAAGGGGAGCGGTCAGCCCCAGCATTTT
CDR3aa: CSVKGSGQPQHF

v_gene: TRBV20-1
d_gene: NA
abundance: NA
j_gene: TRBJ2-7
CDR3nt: TGCAGTGCGACCCCGGGCTCGAACGTTCCTCTAAGATACGAGCAGTACTTC
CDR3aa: CSATPGSNVPLRYEQYF

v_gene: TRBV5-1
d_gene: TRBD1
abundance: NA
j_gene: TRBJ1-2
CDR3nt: TGCGCCAGCAGCTTGTTGGGACAGGGTATTGATGGCTACACCTTC
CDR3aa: CASSLLGQGIDGYTF

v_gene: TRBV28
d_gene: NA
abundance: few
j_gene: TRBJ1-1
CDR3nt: TGTGCCAGCAGTTCTGTCGGGGAGAACACTGAAGCTTTCTTT
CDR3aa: CASSSVGENTEAFF

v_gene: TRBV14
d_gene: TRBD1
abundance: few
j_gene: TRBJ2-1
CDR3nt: TGTGCCAGCAGCCATCCCTTCCCCGGGACAGACTCCTACAATGAGCAGTTCTTC
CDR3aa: CASSHPFPGTDSYNEQFF

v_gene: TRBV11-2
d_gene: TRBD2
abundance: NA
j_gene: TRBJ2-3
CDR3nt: TGTGCCAGCAGCTTAATGACTAGCGGGAGGGCCGAGGGAGTAACAGATACGCAGTATTTT
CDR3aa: CASSLMTSGRAEGVTDTQYF

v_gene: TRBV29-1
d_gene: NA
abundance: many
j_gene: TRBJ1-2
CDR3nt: TGCAGCGTTGGAGGCGGGGAACAGGGCTACACCTTC
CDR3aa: CSVGGGEQGYTF

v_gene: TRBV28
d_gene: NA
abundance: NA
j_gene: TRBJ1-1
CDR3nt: TGTGCCAGCAGTGCCTTAAAAGGGGCGAACACTGAAGCTTTCTTT
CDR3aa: CASSALKGANTEAFF

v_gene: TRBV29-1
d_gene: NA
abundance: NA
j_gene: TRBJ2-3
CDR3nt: TGCAGCGCGGAGAGGGGAGGTACGCAGTATTTT
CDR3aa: CSAERGGTQYF

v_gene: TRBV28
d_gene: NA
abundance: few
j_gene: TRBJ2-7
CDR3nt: TGTGCCAGCAATCTGCGTGGAGGCGAGCAGTACTTC
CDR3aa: CASNLRGGEQYF

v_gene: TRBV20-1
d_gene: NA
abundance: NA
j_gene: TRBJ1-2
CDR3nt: TGCAGTGCTTACAGCGCTAACTATGGCTACACCTTC
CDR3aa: CSAYSANYGYTF

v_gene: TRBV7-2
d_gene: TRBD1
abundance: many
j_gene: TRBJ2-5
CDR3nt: TGTGCCAGCAGCTTAGGGACAGGCGGGGAGACCCAGTACTTC
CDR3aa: CASSLGTGGETQYF

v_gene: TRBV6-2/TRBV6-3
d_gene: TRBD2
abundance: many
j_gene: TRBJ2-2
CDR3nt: TGTGCCAGCAGTATTCCGGGACTAGCGGGAGGAAACACCGGGGAGCTGTTTTTT
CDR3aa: CASSIPGLAGGNTGELFF

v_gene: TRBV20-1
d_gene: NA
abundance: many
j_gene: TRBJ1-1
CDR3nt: TGCAGTGCTACCGCATCTGAAGCTTTCTTT
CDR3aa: CSATASEAFF

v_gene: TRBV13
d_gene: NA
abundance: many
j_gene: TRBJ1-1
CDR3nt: TGTGCCAGCAGTTCAGCAAACTGGAACACTGAAGCTTTCTTT
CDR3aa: CASSSANWNTEAFF

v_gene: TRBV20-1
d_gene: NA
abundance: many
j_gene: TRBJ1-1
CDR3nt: TGCAGTGCTAGAGCCCCCAGAAACACTGAAGCTTTCTTT
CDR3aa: CSARAPRNTEAFF

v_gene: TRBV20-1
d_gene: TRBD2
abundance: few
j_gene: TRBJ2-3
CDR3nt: TGCAGTGCTACAGCGGGAGTTGGCACAGATACGCAGTATTTT
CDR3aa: CSATAGVGTDTQYF

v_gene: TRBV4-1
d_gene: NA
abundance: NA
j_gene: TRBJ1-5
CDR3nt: TGCGCCAGCAGCCAAGCAATGACAGGCAATCAGCCCCAGCATTTT
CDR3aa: CASSQAMTGNQPQHF

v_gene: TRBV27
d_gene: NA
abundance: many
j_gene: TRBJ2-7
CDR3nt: TGTGCCAGCAGTCCGTCAGGGAGTCACGAGCAGTACTTC
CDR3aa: CASSPSGSHEQYF

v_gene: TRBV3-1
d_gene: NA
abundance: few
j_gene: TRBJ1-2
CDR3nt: TGTGCCAGCAGCCGTGGAACAGGAGATGGCTACACCTTC
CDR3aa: CASSRGTGDGYTF

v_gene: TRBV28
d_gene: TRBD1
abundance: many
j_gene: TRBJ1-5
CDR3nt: TGTGCCACGCGAGGGGGACAGGGCAATCAGCCCCAGCATTTT
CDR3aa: CATRGGQGNQPQHF

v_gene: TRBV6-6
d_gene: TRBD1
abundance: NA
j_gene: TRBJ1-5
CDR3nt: TGTGCCAGCAGTTTTGACAGGGGGCTGGGCAATCAGCCCCAGCATTTT
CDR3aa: CASSFDRGLGNQPQHF

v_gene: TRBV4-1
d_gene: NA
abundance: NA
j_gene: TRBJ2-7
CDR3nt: TGCGCCAGCAGCCAAGAAGTTCTATACGAGCAGTACTTC
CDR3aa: CASSQEVLYEQYF

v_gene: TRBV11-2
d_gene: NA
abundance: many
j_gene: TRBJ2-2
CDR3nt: TGTGCCAGCGCTGTCGGGGGGCCTTACGGGGAGCTGTTTTTT
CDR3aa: CASAVGGPYGELFF

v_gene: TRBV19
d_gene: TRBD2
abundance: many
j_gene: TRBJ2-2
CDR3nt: TGTGCCAGTAGAGCTAGCGGGGGGACTACCGGGGAGCTGTTTTTT
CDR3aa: CASRASGGTTGELFF